The 21 T cell receptor beta chains below come from one sample, sequenced in a study of tumor and adjacent non-tumor tissue in lung cancer. This sample's RNA came from whole unsorted tissue. Distant lung tissue was collected more than 3 cm away from the tumor edge. The library came from three nested PCR rounds adapted from ARM-PCR protocols. One entry per CDR3 protein, called by TCRdb with MiXCR from the multiplex PCR reads. Seen here are over 100,000 distinct CDR3 sequences, about 65% observed once, and the top ten hold around 19%. Sequencing was done on a sample of distant non-tumor lung tissue. These receptors were collected from a man aged 60 to 69 with non-small cell lung cancer.

There are many counts of this clonotype. The chain carries TRBV5-1 and TRBJ1-5; D not certain. Germline CDR1 and CDR2: SGHRS and YFSETQ. The CDR3 covers 13 residues. CDR3 loop: CAPENSSNQPQHF. The DNA of the CDR3 is TGCGCTCCGGAGAACAGTAGCAATCAGCCCCAGCATTTT.

This clonotype was observed many times. V and J are TRBV6-2 or TRBV6-3 and TRBJ2-2; TRBD2 matches 10 bases. The length of the CDR3 is 12 residues. Trimming took 8 bases from V and 6 from J; bases not matched to a gene: 0. In germline, CDR1 is MNHEY, CDR2 SVGEGT. The CDR3 reads CASGTSAGELFF. The CDR3 DNA follows: TGTGCCAGCGGGACTAGCGCCGGGGAGCTGTTTTTT.

To note about this clonotype: Mismatch with germline at one junction end may stem from a read error. V is TRBV7-9 and J is TRBJ2-3; TRBD2 aligns across 15 bases. From germline, CDR1 is SEHNR and CDR2 FQNEAQ (reference sequence). The CDR3 is 16 residues long. CDR3 sequence reads: CANSFGLAGGTDTQYF. As DNA, the CDR3 is TGCGCCAACAGCTTCGGACTAGCGGGGGGGACAGATACGCAGTATTTT.

This clonotype came up once. The chain uses TRBV12-3 or TRBV12-4 and TRBJ1-6; no reliable D call. The V end lost 6 bases, the J end lost 9 bases, and 21 bases lay between the germline ends. The length of the CDR3 is 16 residues. CDR3 bases: TGTGCCAGCAGCCGACGGGGTTACGGTGTCAGTTCACCCCTCCACTTT. This encodes CASSRRGYGVSSPLHF.

Concerning this clonotype: Because the CDR3 is missing its conserved closing phenylalanine or tryptophan, this is likely a read error. V is TRBV29-1 and J is TRBJ2-2, with D perhaps matching TRBD1 or TRBD2 (5 bases each). The CDR3 spans 12 residues. Per germline, CDR1 SQVTM and CDR2 ANQGSEA. The CDR3, as DNA: TGCAGCGTCAGGGCCAACACCGGGAAGCTGTTTTCT. This encodes CSVRANTGKLFS.

For this clonotype: One end of the junction fails to match germline, which may point to a read error. The V and J genes are TRBV12-3 or TRBV12-4 and TRBJ1-3; weak D call: TRBD1 (6 bases). This CDR3 spans 14 amino acids. The CDR3 here is CGSSYQGSGNIIYF. As DNA, the CDR3 is TGTGGCAGCAGTTATCAGGGGAGTGGAAACATCATATATTTT.

Concerning this clonotype itself: Its ends do not fully match the called genes, so a read error is possible. This rearrangement joins TRBV11-2 to TRBJ2-2, with 14 positions matching TRBD2. The CDR3 contains 18 residues. Germline assignment: CDR1 SGHAT and CDR2 FQNNGV. The CDR3 protein is CVSSSGLAGAANTGQLFF. DNA for the CDR3: TGTGTCAGCAGCTCGGGACTAGCGGGAGCGGCGAACACCGGGCAGCTGTTTTTT.

The genes are TRBV6-6 and TRBJ2-1, with D perhaps TRBD1 or TRBD2 (5 bases each). CDR1 MNHNY and CDR2 SVGAGI come from the germline V gene (reference sequence). Trimming removed 10 bases from V and 5 bases from J, with 30 bases in between. The CDR3 contains 18 residues. In DNA, the CDR3 is TGTGCCATCAGGCCAGGGACGGTGATTAGTAGGGAACACAATGAGCAGTTCTTC. Protein sequence: CAIRPGTVISREHNEQFF.

This sequence joins TRBV7-9 and TRBJ2-5; weak D call: TRBD1 (6 bases). Deletions cut 2 bases from V and 4 bases from J, with 11 bases between. The CDR3 is 14 amino acids. Germline V gives CDR1 SEHNR, CDR2 FQNEAQ (reference sequence). The CDR3 sequence: CASSLSQGRETQYF. The CDR3 region has the DNA TGTGCCAGCAGCTTAAGCCAGGGGAGAGAGACCCAGTACTTC.

This clonotype was picked up a small number of times. The J gene is TRBJ1-2, the V gene TRBV6-5, with 9 bases aligning to TRBD1. Germline V gene lookup returns CDR1 MNHEY and CDR2 SVGAGI. The CDR3 is made up of 14 amino acids. With 7 bases clipped from V and 3 bases from J, the junction kept 6 bases outside the gene matches. The CDR3 DNA follows: TGTGCCAGCACCCGGGACAGGGAGCACTATGGCTACACCTTC. Protein product: CASTRDREHYGYTF.

Judged by abundance, this clonotype is medium-sized (0.01 to 0.1%). The V gene is TRBV11-1, the J gene TRBJ2-2; the match to TRBD2 covers 8 bases. CDR1 and CDR2 from the germline V gene are SGHAT and FQDESV (reference sequence). The CDR3 length is 14 residues. V lost 5 bases and J lost 5; bases outside the gene matches: 4. CDR3 nucleotide sequence: TGTGCCAGCAGCCCGACTAGCGCTACCGGGGAGCTGTTTTTT. Protein product: CASSPTSATGELFF.

A word on this clonotype: One junction end does not reproduce the germline sequence, and a read error may be involved. This chain uses TRBV2 with TRBJ2-2; maybe TRBD1 (6 bases). Looked up from germline, CDR1 is SNHLY and CDR2 is FYNNEI. The CDR3 runs to 14 residues. The CDR3 sequence: CASQAIGGTGELFF. For the CDR3, the DNA is TGTGCCAGTCAGGCTATTGGGGGCACCGGGGAGCTGTTCTTT.

Comments on this clonotype: A read error may account for a junction end that differs from germline. This chain joins TRBV11-3 and TRBJ1-2, with D hard to call. The germline V gene has CDR1 SGHNT and CDR2 YENEEA. The CDR3 extends over 13 amino acids. The CDR3 protein is CVSSLLRLDGYTF. The CDR3 coding sequence is TGTGTCAGCAGCTTACTCAGGTTGGATGGCTACACCTTC. Full variable domain (remainder filled in from reference TRBV11-3 and TRBJ1-2): EAGVVQSPRYKIIEKKQPVAFWCNPISGHNTLYWYLQNLGQGPELLIRYENEEAVDDSQLPKDRFSAERLKGVDSTLKIQPAELGDSAVYLCVSSLLRLDGYTFGSGTRLTVV.

Many counts were recorded for this clonotype. The CDR3 bases are TGTGCCAGCAGTGTCTTCACGGCCGAAAACACTGAAGCTTTCTTT. It specifies CASSVFTAENTEAFF. This chain connects TRBV6-1 to TRBJ1-1, with no clear D. CDR1 MNHNS and CDR2 SASEGT come from the germline V gene. V was shortened by 4 bases and J by 2 bases, with 14 bases between the two germline ends. This CDR3 contains 15 residues.

Within the sample, this clonotype is medium-sized. The rearrangement links TRBV11-3 to TRBJ1-1; D ambiguous. The length of the CDR3 is 13 residues. CDR1 is SGHNT and CDR2 is YENEEA in the germline V gene. V was shortened by 0 bases and J by 7 bases, with 9 bases between the two germline ends. The CDR3 DNA sequence: TGTGCCAGCAGCTTAGATACTGGGGTTGAAGCTTTCTTT. This codes for CASSLDTGVEAFF.

To note about this clonotype: The junction differs from germline at one of its ends, possibly a read error. V is TRBV29-1 and J is TRBJ2-5; TRBD1 agrees at 10 bases. The CDR3 length is 14 residues. Germline V gives CDR1 SQVTM, CDR2 ANQGSEA. The CDR3 DNA reads as TGTAGCGTTGAGGGGGGACAGGGGTTGGAGACCCAGTACTTC. It codes for CSVEGGQGLETQYF.

DNA for the CDR3: TGTGCCAGCAGTGATACGGGGTCGCAGCAGCCCCAGCATTTT. It encodes CASSDTGSQQPQHF. The chain joins TRBV12-3 or TRBV12-4 to TRBJ1-5; D unresolved. The CDR3 covers 14 residues. V was shortened by 5 bases and J by 7 bases, with 15 bases between the two germline ends.

The rearrangement joins TRBV7-2 to TRBJ2-1, with TRBD1 identical over 7 bases. Germline V lookup: CDR1 SGHTA, CDR2 FQGNSA. Losses at the gene ends were 2 bases for V and 8 bases for J; bases not matched to a gene: 6. The CDR3 has 14 residues. As DNA, the CDR3 is TGTGCCAGCAGCTTACGACAGGGCTGGGATGAGCAGTTCTTC. Translated, it gives CASSLRQGWDEQFF.

Note on this clonotype: At one boundary the junction diverges from the germline segment, which might be a read error. The chain couples TRBV20-1 to TRBJ2-1; possibly TRBD1 for D (5 bases). The CDR3 runs to 15 residues. CDR1 is DFQATT and CDR2 is SNEGSKA in the germline V gene (reference sequence). This CDR3 reads CSGAPLGRVYNEQFF. The CDR3 DNA follows: TGTAGTGGGGCCCCGCTTGGTCGGGTCTACAATGAGCAGTTCTTC.

In its sample, this clonotype was seen a few times. At one end, the junction sequence differs from germline, possibly due to a read error. The chain employs TRBV11-1 and TRBJ2-7, with 7 positions matching TRBD2. Germline V gene lookup returns CDR1 SGHAT and CDR2 FQDESV (reference sequence). This CDR3 comprises 14 residues. This CDR3 reads CTSSYTSDQHEQYF. The CDR3 DNA sequence: TGTACCAGCAGCTATACTAGCGACCAACACGAGCAGTACTTC.

Remarks on this clonotype: The junction does not match germline at one end; this may be a read error. The chain recombines TRBV4-3 with TRBJ1-1; no clear D gene. The CDR3 loop spans 15 amino acids. Per germline, CDR1 LGHNA and CDR2 YSLEER. Written as DNA, the CDR3 is TGCGCCAGCAGCCACTATCGCGCGAGGATCACTGAAGCTTTCTTC. It specifies CASSHYRARITEAFF.